What follows are 13 T cell receptor beta chains derived from one specimen sequenced in a study of PD-1 blockade in mismatch repair-deficient tumors. Sequencing used immunoSEQ multiplex PCR; TCRdb keeps in-frame clones, though not all of them. The sample includes approximately 50,000 clones, around 82% of them seen just once. This material consisted of peripheral blood, taken 4 weeks after starting pembrolizumab. The receptors come from an adult with mismatch repair-deficient cancer.

The table lists this clone with a few counts. The V call is TRBV6-5, the J call TRBJ2-2; D remains ambiguous. CDR1 MNHEY and CDR2 SVGAGI come from the germline V gene. The CDR3 has 13 amino acids. With 2 bases removed from V and 8 bases from J, the gap between germline ends came to 9 bases. The CDR3 bases are TGTGCCAGCAGTTACCCGGGCCTAGGGGAGCTGTTTTTT. It is translated as CASSYPGLGELFF.

The rearrangement joins TRBV30 to TRBJ2-7; TRBD2 agrees at 8 bases. Germline values: CDR1 GTSNPN, CDR2 SVGIG (reference sequence). V trimming: 0 bases; J trimming: 1 base; junction bases outside the gene matches: 11. This CDR3 comprises 17 residues. The CDR3 DNA follows: TGTGCCTGGAGTGTACCTGGGACTAGAGTAGTATCCTACGAGCAGTACTTC. Amino acids: CAWSVPGTRVVSYEQYF.

The chain couples TRBV7-9 to TRBJ1-1, with D tentatively TRBD1 (6 bases). The CDR3 totals 14 residues. The V gene lost 1 base and the J gene lost 4 bases, with 10 bases spanning the gap. From germline, CDR1 is SEHNR and CDR2 FQNEAQ (reference sequence). CDR3 protein: CASSLVSTGTEAFF. CDR3 nucleotides: TGTGCCAGCAGCTTAGTGTCGACAGGCACTGAAGCTTTCTTT. Full variable domain (missing parts from reference TRBV7-9 and TRBJ1-1): DTGVSQNPRHKITKRGQNVTFRCDPISEHNRLYWYRQTLGQGPEFLTYFQNEAQLEKSRLLSDRFSAERPKGSFSTLEIQRTEQGDSAMYLCASSLVSTGTEAFFGQGTRLTVV.

A remark on this clone: This sample also contains other DNA sequences that code for the same CDR3. This chain uses TRBV9 with TRBJ1-1, with D uncertain. Trimming removed 2 bases at V and 1 base at J, with 6 bases between. The CDR3 runs to 13 residues. Germline-derived CDR1 and CDR2 are SGDLS and YYNGEE. The CDR3 region is CASSVQANTEAFF. CDR3 DNA sequence: TGTGCCAGCAGCGTTCAGGCGAACACTGAAGCTTTCTTT.

V gene TRBV2 combines with J gene TRBJ2-3; D is perhaps TRBD2 (6 bases). V was trimmed by 6 bases and J by 4 bases, leaving 17 bases between them. The CDR3 length is 15 residues. Germline lookup yields CDR1 SNHLY and CDR2 FYNNEI. As DNA, the CDR3 is TGTGCCAGCAGCCCCACTAGCTCCGGAGCAGATACGCAGTATTTT. Encoded protein: CASSPTSSGADTQYF.

With regard to this clone: Different DNA sequences within this sample yield the same CDR3. CDR3 sequence reads: CASSTGTNTGELFF. As DNA, the CDR3 is TGCGCCAGCAGCACCGGGACAAACACCGGGGAGCTGTTTTTT. This rearrangement joins TRBV5-1 to TRBJ2-2; weak D call: TRBD1 (6 bases). V lost 4 bases and J lost 2, with 9 bases in between. Germline CDR1 SGHRS, CDR2 YFSETQ. The CDR3 spans 14 residues.

V gene TRBV11-2 combines with J gene TRBJ2-3; D uncertain. The germline CDR1 and CDR2 sequences are SGHAT and FQNNGV. The CDR3 loop spans 11 amino acids. The V gene lost 3 bases and the J gene lost 6 bases, with 4 bases spanning the gap. This chain's CDR3 is CASSFGDTQYF. The CDR3 nucleotides are TGTGCCAGCAGCTTCGGGGATACGCAGTATTTT.

This chain links TRBV9 with TRBJ1-4; the D gene is possibly TRBD1 (5 bases). The V gene lost 4 bases and the J gene lost 5 bases, with 15 bases spanning the gap. The CDR3 runs to 15 residues. Per the germline V gene, CDR1 is SGDLS and CDR2 is YYNGEE. The CDR3 DNA reads TGTGCCAGCAGCCCCCGTGCAGGGCTAAATGAAAAACTGTTTTTT. The encoded protein is CASSPRAGLNEKLFF.

The chain joins TRBV9 to TRBJ1-2; D not resolved. Germline V lookup: CDR1 SGDLS, CDR2 YYNGEE. The germline V and J ends were trimmed by 0 bases and 6 bases, with 12 bases remaining between them. The CDR3 is 14 residues long. The CDR3, as DNA: TGTGCCAGCAGCGTAGATAAGGGAGTAGATGGCTACACCTTC. This sequence encodes CASSVDKGVDGYTF.

Details on this clone: The same CDR3 also results from other DNA sequences found in this sample. The chain combines TRBV18 with TRBJ2-5; possibly TRBD1 for D (5 bases). Trimming removed 4 bases at V and 2 bases at J, with 5 bases between. Germline loops: CDR1 KGHSH, CDR2 LQKENI. This CDR3 contains 12 residues. CDR3 DNA sequence: TGTGCCAGCTCACAGGGGCAAGAGACCCAGTACTTC. Its protein is CASSQGQETQYF. Full variable domain (outside the CDR3, taken from reference TRBV18 and TRBJ2-5): NAGVMQNPRHLVRRRGQEARLRCSPMKGHSHVYWYRQLPEEGLKFMVYLQKENIIDESGMPKERFSAEFPKEGPSILRIQQVVRGDSAAYFCASSQGQETQYFGPGTRLLVL.

The V gene is TRBV5-6, the J gene TRBJ1-1; a weak D match, TRBD1 (6 bases). The V end lost 2 bases, the J end lost 4 bases, and 12 bases lay between the germline ends. Looked up from germline, CDR1 is SGHDT and CDR2 is YYEEEE. There are 14 residues in the CDR3. The CDR3 loop reads CASSLDDRPTEAFF. DNA for the CDR3: TGTGCCAGCAGCTTAGATGACAGGCCCACTGAAGCTTTCTTT.

This rearrangement joins TRBV2 to TRBJ2-1, with 8 bases identical to TRBD2. Trimming cost V 6 bases and J 7 bases; bases outside gene matches: 11. Per germline, CDR1 SNHLY and CDR2 FYNNEI. The CDR3 loop spans 15 amino acids. The CDR3 sequence: CASSLIRASGNEQFF. The CDR3 nucleotides read TGTGCCAGCAGCCTCATTAGGGCTAGCGGGAATGAGCAGTTCTTC.

To note about this clone: This CDR3 is also generated by other DNA sequences in the sample. The gene calls are TRBV20-1 and TRBJ2-7, with D possibly being TRBD1 (6 bases). V was trimmed by 3 bases and J by 3 bases, leaving 6 bases between them. Germline V gives CDR1 DFQATT, CDR2 SNEGSKA (reference sequence). This CDR3 is built from 11 residues. The CDR3 loop is CSARDSYEQYF. CDR3 DNA: TGCAGTGCTAGGGACAGCTACGAGCAGTACTTC.